A selection of T cell receptor beta chains follows, all from one sample in a study of radiation and T cells in renal cell carcinoma. Using immunoSEQ multiplex PCR, the repertoire was profiled, and TCRdb retains in-frame clones only, with some absent. The sample holds roughly 150,000 clones, about 87% seen once. This specimen consisted of blood, obtained from a patient whose treatment included radiotherapy and nephrectomy. These receptors were taken from a woman aged 50 to 65 with renal cell carcinoma. The conserved cysteine and the conserved F or W are not part of the CDR3 here.

V,J,CDR3
TRBV14,TRBJ2-7,ASSQIRSYEQY
TRBV7-2,TRBJ2-2,ASSLVGLQGSNTGELF
TRBV6-5,TRBJ2-7,ASTTGGPTHEQY
TRBV5-5,TRBJ1-6,ASSLSGGERSPLH
TRBV15,TRBJ1-2,ATSAQWGGYT
TRBV6-5,TRBJ2-2,ASRIHFTGELF
TRBV19,TRBJ2-5,ASSSGHQETQY
TRBV6-6,TRBJ1-2,ASRGDLYGYT
TRBV5-1,TRBJ1-4,ASSFWGYDEKLF
TRBV5-4,TRBJ1-2,ASSLLGQRMDGYT
TRBV5-1,TRBJ2-3,ASSFGGGTDTQY
TRBV6-6,TRBJ2-7,ASSSGWTGKSHEQY
TRBV29-1,TRBJ2-3,SGKAGTLPDTQY
TRBV19,TRBJ2-2,ASSPLAGVTGELF
TRBV19,TRBJ2-1,ASSDGGYAYNEQF